This is a list of T cell receptor beta chains from one sample in a study of long-term antiretroviral therapy in people with HIV. The protocol was immunoSEQ multiplex PCR, while the TCRdb copy is restricted to in-frame clones and leaves out a portion. The sample yields 20,000 to 25,000 clones, approximately 86% seen once. The material sequenced was unsorted PBMCs, taken at the start of antiretroviral therapy. Receptors originate from a man aged 50 or older with HIV. CDR3s include the opening cysteine and the closing phenylalanine or tryptophan. The D gene is left open where the match is weak. The size field is filled for only some rows; it gives once, few, many or a size class.

v_call: TRBV6-5
j_call: TRBJ2-1
clone_size: NA
d_call: NA
cdr3_aa: CASSYPGLNEQFF
cdr3_nt: TGTGCCAGCAGTTACCCCGGACTCAATGAGCAGTTCTTC

v_call: TRBV4-3
j_call: TRBJ2-2
clone_size: NA
d_call: NA
cdr3_aa: CASSQDWGTTGELFF
cdr3_nt: TGCGCCAGCAGCCAAGATTGGGGGACCACCGGGGAGCTGTTTTTT

v_call: TRBV12-5
j_call: TRBJ2-6
clone_size: NA
d_call: TRBD1
cdr3_aa: CASALYRGRQSGANVLTF
cdr3_nt: TGTGCTAGTGCCCTCTACAGGGGGCGTCAATCCGGGGCCAACGTCCTGACTTTC

v_call: TRBV28
j_call: TRBJ1-2
clone_size: NA
d_call: NA
cdr3_aa: CASIRGQPTNYGYTF
cdr3_nt: TGTGCCAGCATAAGAGGACAGCCTACGAACTATGGCTACACCTTC

v_call: TRBV30
j_call: TRBJ2-7
clone_size: NA
d_call: NA
cdr3_aa: CAWSLSSYEQYF
cdr3_nt: TGTGCCTGGAGTCTTAGCTCCTACGAGCAGTACTTC

v_call: TRBV18
j_call: TRBJ2-2
clone_size: NA
d_call: NA
cdr3_aa: CASSRTGNTGELFF
cdr3_nt: TGTGCCAGCTCACGTACAGGGAACACCGGGGAGCTGTTTTTT

v_call: TRBV11-2
j_call: TRBJ1-1
clone_size: NA
d_call: NA
cdr3_aa: CASSLVHTEAFF
cdr3_nt: TGTGCCAGCAGCTTAGTACACACTGAAGCTTTCTTT

v_call: TRBV4-3
j_call: TRBJ2-3
clone_size: NA
d_call: TRBD2
cdr3_aa: CASSQNLAGGADTQYF
cdr3_nt: TGCGCCAGCAGCCAAAACTTAGCGGGAGGGGCGGATACGCAGTATTTT

v_call: TRBV6-1
j_call: TRBJ1-2
clone_size: NA
d_call: TRBD1
cdr3_aa: CASSETGDYGYTF
cdr3_nt: TGTGCCAGCAGTGAGACAGGGGACTATGGCTACACCTTC

v_call: TRBV19
j_call: TRBJ2-2
clone_size: NA
d_call: NA
cdr3_aa: CASREGIHGELFF
cdr3_nt: TGTGCCAGTAGGGAGGGAATTCACGGGGAGCTGTTTTTT

v_call: TRBV11-2
j_call: TRBJ2-7
clone_size: NA
d_call: NA
cdr3_aa: CASSLVVSHPYF
cdr3_nt: TGTGCCAGCAGCTTAGTCGTATCCCACCCGTACTTC

v_call: TRBV11-3
j_call: TRBJ2-7
clone_size: NA
d_call: TRBD2
cdr3_aa: CASSPTSGSSYEQYF
cdr3_nt: TGTGCCAGCAGCCCGACTAGCGGGAGTTCCTACGAGCAGTACTTC

v_call: TRBV9
j_call: TRBJ1-1
clone_size: NA
d_call: NA
cdr3_aa: CASSVEWRTEAFF
cdr3_nt: TGTGCCAGCAGCGTAGAGTGGCGCACTGAAGCTTTCTTT

v_call: TRBV7-7
j_call: TRBJ1-1
clone_size: NA
d_call: NA
cdr3_aa: CASSLGTTTEAFF
cdr3_nt: TGTGCTAGCAGCTTAGGGACGACCACTGAAGCTTTCTTT

v_call: TRBV14
j_call: TRBJ1-4
clone_size: NA
d_call: NA
cdr3_aa: CASSQLQNEKLFF
cdr3_nt: TGTGCCAGCAGCCAACTACAGAATGAAAAACTGTTTTTT

v_call: TRBV7-2
j_call: TRBJ1-4
clone_size: once
d_call: TRBD1
cdr3_aa: CASSSGGSANEKLFF
cdr3_nt: TGTGCCAGCAGCTCAGGGGGTAGTGCTAATGAAAAACTGTTTTTT

v_call: TRBV7-8
j_call: TRBJ1-2
clone_size: NA
d_call: NA
cdr3_aa: CASSLVWGGRANYGYTF
cdr3_nt: TGTGCCAGCAGCTTAGTATGGGGGGGGAGAGCTAACTATGGCTACACCTTC

v_call: TRBV10-1
j_call: TRBJ2-5
clone_size: NA
d_call: NA
cdr3_aa: CASSESRGEETQYF
cdr3_nt: TGCGCCAGCAGTGAGTCACGGGGCGAAGAGACCCAGTACTTC

v_call: TRBV30
j_call: TRBJ1-1
clone_size: NA
d_call: NA
cdr3_aa: CAWSDQSMSRFTEAFF
cdr3_nt: TGTGCCTGGAGTGATCAAAGTATGTCTCGATTCACTGAAGCTTTCTTT

v_call: TRBV4-1
j_call: TRBJ2-2
clone_size: NA
d_call: NA
cdr3_aa: CASSQMWFGQNYTGELFF
cdr3_nt: TGCGCCAGCAGCCAAATGTGGTTTGGACAGAACTACACCGGGGAGCTGTTTTTT

v_call: TRBV2
j_call: TRBJ2-2
clone_size: NA
d_call: NA
cdr3_aa: CASKDYLNTGELFF
cdr3_nt: TGTGCCAGCAAGGACTACCTAAACACCGGGGAGCTGTTTTTT

v_call: TRBV6-5
j_call: TRBJ2-2
clone_size: once
d_call: NA
cdr3_aa: CASTPGMGGELFF
cdr3_nt: TGTGCCAGCACCCCGGGGATGGGCGGGGAGCTGTTTTTT

v_call: TRBV5-4
j_call: TRBJ2-5
clone_size: NA
d_call: NA
cdr3_aa: CASSEQQETQYF
cdr3_nt: TGTGCCAGCAGCGAACAGCAAGAGACCCAGTACTTC

v_call: TRBV6-6
j_call: TRBJ1-6
clone_size: few
d_call: TRBD1
cdr3_aa: CASLGQGHSPLHF
cdr3_nt: TGTGCCAGTCTCGGACAGGGTCATTCACCCCTCCACTTT

v_call: TRBV18
j_call: TRBJ1-3
clone_size: few
d_call: NA
cdr3_aa: CASSPPGGTSGNTIYF
cdr3_nt: TGTGCCAGCTCACCACCGGGCGGGACCTCTGGAAACACCATATATTTT

v_call: TRBV10-2
j_call: TRBJ2-7
clone_size: NA
d_call: NA
cdr3_aa: CASRGRGRPAYEQYF
cdr3_nt: TGCGCCAGCAGGGGCAGGGGCCGTCCGGCCTACGAGCAGTACTTC

v_call: TRBV6-5
j_call: TRBJ1-1
clone_size: NA
d_call: NA
cdr3_aa: CASSYSRGGDTEAFF
cdr3_nt: TGTGCCAGCAGTTACTCGAGGGGTGGGGACACTGAAGCTTTCTTT

v_call: TRBV12-5
j_call: TRBJ1-2
clone_size: NA
d_call: NA
cdr3_aa: CASGLYYGYTF
cdr3_nt: TGTGCTAGTGGTTTGTACTATGGCTACACCTTC

v_call: TRBV4-1
j_call: TRBJ2-1
clone_size: once
d_call: TRBD2
cdr3_aa: CASSQASGAYNEQFF
cdr3_nt: TGCGCCAGCAGCCAAGCTAGCGGGGCCTACAATGAGCAGTTCTTC

v_call: TRBV4-1
j_call: TRBJ2-3
clone_size: few
d_call: TRBD2
cdr3_aa: CASSQTSASTDTQYF
cdr3_nt: TGCGCCAGCAGCCAAACTAGCGCCTCCACAGATACGCAGTATTTT

v_call: TRBV7-8
j_call: TRBJ2-5
clone_size: NA
d_call: NA
cdr3_aa: CASSFGDSPFQETQYF
cdr3_nt: TGTGCCAGCAGCTTTGGAGACAGCCCGTTCCAAGAGACCCAGTACTTC

v_call: TRBV11-3
j_call: TRBJ1-5
clone_size: few
d_call: NA
cdr3_aa: CASSLDGAVNQPQHF
cdr3_nt: TGTGCCAGCAGCTTAGATGGGGCAGTGAATCAGCCCCAGCATTTT

v_call: TRBV5-1
j_call: TRBJ2-1
clone_size: NA
d_call: TRBD2
cdr3_aa: CASSWPGLAVNEQFF
cdr3_nt: TGCGCCAGCAGCTGGCCGGGACTAGCGGTTAATGAGCAGTTCTTC

v_call: TRBV11-3
j_call: TRBJ2-5
clone_size: once
d_call: NA
cdr3_aa: CASSLDLRAGFGETQYF
cdr3_nt: TGTGCCAGCAGCTTAGATCTAAGGGCGGGCTTTGGCGAGACCCAGTACTTC

v_call: TRBV12-5
j_call: TRBJ2-3
clone_size: NA
d_call: NA
cdr3_aa: CASGFVGMSTDTQYF
cdr3_nt: TGTGCTAGTGGCTTCGTGGGTATGAGCACAGATACGCAGTATTTT

v_call: TRBV28
j_call: TRBJ1-2
clone_size: few
d_call: NA
cdr3_aa: CASSRPSGIYGYTF
cdr3_nt: TGTGCCAGCAGTCGGCCCAGCGGCATCTATGGCTACACCTTC

v_call: TRBV5-4
j_call: TRBJ2-5
clone_size: NA
d_call: NA
cdr3_aa: CASSFEGWETQYF
cdr3_nt: TGTGCCAGCAGCTTCGAGGGGTGGGAGACCCAGTACTTC

v_call: TRBV7-9
j_call: TRBJ1-4
clone_size: once
d_call: NA
cdr3_aa: CASSPGQLSNEKLFF
cdr3_nt: TGTGCCAGCAGCCCCGGACAGCTCTCCAATGAAAAACTGTTTTTT

v_call: TRBV11-3
j_call: TRBJ2-7
clone_size: NA
d_call: TRBD1
cdr3_aa: CASSPPGQVLVGQYF
cdr3_nt: TGTGCCAGCAGCCCACCGGGACAGGTTTTAGTTGGGCAGTACTTC

v_call: TRBV30
j_call: TRBJ1-3
clone_size: once
d_call: NA
cdr3_aa: CAWNPGAGNTIYF
cdr3_nt: TGTGCCTGGAATCCCGGGGCTGGAAACACCATATATTTT

v_call: TRBV7-2
j_call: TRBJ2-2
clone_size: NA
d_call: NA
cdr3_aa: CASSPRDRGNTGELFF
cdr3_nt: TGTGCCAGCAGCCCACGGGACCGAGGGAACACCGGGGAGCTGTTTTTT

v_call: TRBV5-5
j_call: TRBJ1-3
clone_size: once
d_call: NA
cdr3_aa: CASSFGQPRSGNTIYF
cdr3_nt: TGTGCCAGCAGCTTCGGACAGCCACGCTCTGGAAACACCATATATTTT

v_call: TRBV28
j_call: TRBJ2-1
clone_size: NA
d_call: TRBD2
cdr3_aa: CASSLITSGYNEQFF
cdr3_nt: TGTGCCAGCAGTTTAATTACTAGCGGGTACAATGAGCAGTTCTTC

v_call: TRBV6-4
j_call: TRBJ2-5
clone_size: NA
d_call: NA
cdr3_aa: CASSAFTGETQYF
cdr3_nt: TGTGCCAGCAGTGCATTTACTGGGGAGACCCAGTACTTC

v_call: TRBV27
j_call: TRBJ1-1
clone_size: NA
d_call: NA
cdr3_aa: CASSPPGEGRGTEAFF
cdr3_nt: TGTGCCAGCAGTCCACCGGGGGAGGGACGGGGCACTGAAGCTTTCTTT

v_call: TRBV10-3
j_call: TRBJ1-1
clone_size: once
d_call: NA
cdr3_aa: CAIRMEGKSPFTEAFF
cdr3_nt: TGTGCCATCAGAATGGAGGGTAAATCACCCTTCACTGAAGCTTTCTTT

v_call: TRBV28
j_call: TRBJ2-7
clone_size: few
d_call: NA
cdr3_aa: CASSFQDYHYEQYF
cdr3_nt: TGTGCCAGCAGTTTCCAGGACTACCACTACGAGCAGTACTTC

v_call: TRBV5-6
j_call: TRBJ2-5
clone_size: NA
d_call: NA
cdr3_aa: CASSLGRGRETQYF
cdr3_nt: TGTGCCAGCAGCTTGGGTAGGGGCCGAGAGACCCAGTACTTC

v_call: TRBV11-2
j_call: TRBJ2-7
clone_size: NA
d_call: NA
cdr3_aa: CASKTDPYEQYF
cdr3_nt: TGTGCCAGCAAGACAGACCCCTACGAGCAGTACTTC

v_call: TRBV4-1
j_call: TRBJ2-5
clone_size: NA
d_call: NA
cdr3_aa: CASSQDGGGAETQYF
cdr3_nt: TGCGCCAGCAGCCAAGATGGAGGGGGGGCCGAGACCCAGTACTTC

v_call: TRBV27
j_call: TRBJ1-1
clone_size: NA
d_call: NA
cdr3_aa: CASSLGGAGNTEAFF
cdr3_nt: TGTGCCAGCAGTTTGGGGGGGGCAGGAAACACTGAAGCTTTCTTT

v_call: TRBV6-5
j_call: TRBJ2-2
clone_size: NA
d_call: NA
cdr3_aa: CASSYSPGPGTGELFF
cdr3_nt: TGTGCCAGCAGTTACTCTCCTGGGCCCGGAACCGGGGAGCTGTTTTTT

v_call: TRBV2
j_call: TRBJ1-5
clone_size: NA
d_call: NA
cdr3_aa: CASSAQGNNQPQHF
cdr3_nt: TGTGCCAGCAGTGCACAGGGAAACAATCAGCCCCAGCATTTT

v_call: TRBV7-2
j_call: TRBJ2-7
clone_size: NA
d_call: TRBD1
cdr3_aa: CASSLAQSRGLYEQYF
cdr3_nt: TGTGCCAGCAGCTTAGCGCAAAGCAGGGGGCTCTACGAGCAGTACTTC

v_call: TRBV7-9
j_call: TRBJ1-2
clone_size: few
d_call: NA
cdr3_aa: CASSATGTTYGYTF
cdr3_nt: TGTGCCAGCAGCGCCACCGGGACCACCTATGGCTACACCTTC

v_call: TRBV7-3
j_call: TRBJ1-1
clone_size: once
d_call: NA
cdr3_aa: CASSSDSLTEAFF
cdr3_nt: TGTGCCAGCAGCTCGGACAGCTTAACTGAAGCTTTCTTT

v_call: TRBV9
j_call: TRBJ1-1
clone_size: NA
d_call: NA
cdr3_aa: CASSVAGNTEAFF
cdr3_nt: TGTGCCAGCAGCGTAGCCGGGAACACTGAAGCTTTCTTT